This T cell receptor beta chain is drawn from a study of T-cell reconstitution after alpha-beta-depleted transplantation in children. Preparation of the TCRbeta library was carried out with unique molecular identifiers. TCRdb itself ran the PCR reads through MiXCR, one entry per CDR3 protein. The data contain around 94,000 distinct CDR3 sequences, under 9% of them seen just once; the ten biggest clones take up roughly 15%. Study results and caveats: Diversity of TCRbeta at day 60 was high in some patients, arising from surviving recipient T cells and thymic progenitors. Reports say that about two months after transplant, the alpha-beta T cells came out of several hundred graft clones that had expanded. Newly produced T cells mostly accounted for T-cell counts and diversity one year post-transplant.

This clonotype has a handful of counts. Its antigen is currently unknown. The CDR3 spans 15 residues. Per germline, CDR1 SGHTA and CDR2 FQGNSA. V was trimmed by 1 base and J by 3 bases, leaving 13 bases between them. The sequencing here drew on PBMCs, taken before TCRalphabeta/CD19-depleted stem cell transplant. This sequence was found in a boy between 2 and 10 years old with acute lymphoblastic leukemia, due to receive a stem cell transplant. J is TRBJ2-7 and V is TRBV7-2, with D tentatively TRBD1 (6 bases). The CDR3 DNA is TGTGCCAGCAGCTTAGGGGCAGGGGATTACTACGAGCAGTACTTC. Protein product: CASSLGAGDYYEQYF.